The text below deals with one T cell receptor (beta chain). The assay was immunoSEQ multiplex PCR, and TCRdb's table has in-frame clones only and misses some. Of some 130,000 clones detected, 85% appear once; the ten largest clones hold 11%. Germline loops: CDR1 KGHSH, CDR2 LQKENI. The CDR3 loop spans 14 amino acids. J lost 5 bases, V lost 5 bases, and 7 bases had no gene match. The data are from a study of blood T cell repertoires in COVID-19. Study details: Sample material is recorded as cDNA or gDNA derived from T cells, B-cell-depleted T cells, or PBMCs.

This chain links TRBV18 with TRBJ1-1, with 8 bases lining up with TRBD1. This sequence originates from a man aged 80 or over with acute or convalescent COVID-19. The sequenced sample consisted of peripheral blood. The CDR3, as DNA: TGTGCCAGCTCATCCGGGACAGGTCTAACTGAAGCTTTCTTT. Translation: CASSSGTGLTEAFF.